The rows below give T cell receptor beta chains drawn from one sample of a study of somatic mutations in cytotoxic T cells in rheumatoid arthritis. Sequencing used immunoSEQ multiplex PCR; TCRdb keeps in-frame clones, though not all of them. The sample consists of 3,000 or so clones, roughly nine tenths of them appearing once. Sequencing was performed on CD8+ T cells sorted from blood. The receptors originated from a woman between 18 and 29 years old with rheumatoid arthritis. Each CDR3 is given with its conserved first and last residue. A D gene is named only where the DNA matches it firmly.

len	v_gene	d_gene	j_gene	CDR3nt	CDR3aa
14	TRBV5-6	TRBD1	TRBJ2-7	TGTGCCAGCAGCCTCGGGACAGCCTCCTACGAGCAGTACTTC	CASSLGTASYEQYF
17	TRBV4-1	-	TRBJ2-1	TGCGCCAGCAGCCAAGATCCAAGCAGGTTGAACTACAATGAGCAGTTCTTC	CASSQDPSRLNYNEQFF
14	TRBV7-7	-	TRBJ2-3	TGTGCTAGCAGCTTATTCGGGGGCACAGATACGCAGTATTTT	CASSLFGGTDTQYF
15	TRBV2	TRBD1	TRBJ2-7	TGTGCCAGCAGTGGACAGGGTTTGGCAACCTACGAGCAGTACTTC	CASSGQGLATYEQYF
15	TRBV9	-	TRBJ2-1	TGTGCCAGCAGCGTAGAGTCAGGTTCCTACAATGAGCAGTTCTTC	CASSVESGSYNEQFF
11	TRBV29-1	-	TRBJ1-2	TGCAGCGTTGAAGGCAGGGATGGCTACACCTTC	CSVEGRDGYTF
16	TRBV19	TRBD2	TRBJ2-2	TGTGCCAGTAGTATGAGCGGGGGGGTCAACACCGGGGAGCTGTTTTTT	CASSMSGGVNTGELFF
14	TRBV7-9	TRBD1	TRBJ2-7	TGTGCCAGCAGCACTAGTCAGGGGGCGTTCGAGCAGTACTTC	CASSTSQGAFEQYF
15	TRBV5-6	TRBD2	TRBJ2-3	TGTGCCAGCAGCTTCCGGCGGGAGCCCTCCGATACGCAGTATTTT	CASSFRREPSDTQYF
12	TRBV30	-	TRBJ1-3	TGTGCCTGGGAAAGGGGGGGAAACACCATATATTTT	CAWERGGNTIYF
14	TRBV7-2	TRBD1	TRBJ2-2	TGTGCCAGCAGCTCAGCAGGGGGTACCGGGGAGCTGTTTTTT	CASSSAGGTGELFF
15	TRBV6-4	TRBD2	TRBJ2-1	TGTGCCAGCAGTGACAAACTAGCGGGTTACAATGAGCAGTTCTTC	CASSDKLAGYNEQFF
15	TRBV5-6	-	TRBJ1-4	TGTGCCAGCAGCTTGGGGGTCGGGACTAATGAAAAACTGTTTTTT	CASSLGVGTNEKLFF
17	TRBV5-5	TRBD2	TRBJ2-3	TGTGCCAGCAGTTCATATGGACTAGCGGGAGCCACAGATACGCAGTATTTT	CASSSYGLAGATDTQYF
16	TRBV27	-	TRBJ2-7	TGTGCCAGCAGTTTATCCGCGGGGACCTTCTCCTACGAGCAGTACTTC	CASSLSAGTFSYEQYF
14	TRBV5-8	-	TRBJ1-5	TGTGCCAGCAGCTTGAAGGCAGGGCGAAGGGCCCAGCATTTT	CASSLKAGRRAQHF